The 3 T cell receptor beta chains below come from one sample, sequenced in a study of early T cells in non-severe SARS-CoV-2 infection. TCRdb recomputed calls from the 5' RACE reads with MiXCR, one row per CDR3 protein. This sample has tens of thousands of distinct CDR3 sequences; roughly 9.7% occur once, and the top ten carry around 10%. The sequenced sample consisted of whole blood. The receptors derive from an adult who was a healthcare worker with PCR-confirmed SARS-CoV-2 infection or an uninfected control (not recorded which).

This clonotype was counted many times. J is TRBJ1-5 and V is TRBV18; a weak D match, TRBD1 (6 bases). The V and J ends lost 3 bases and 7 bases respectively, with 19 bases between them. Per the germline V gene, CDR1 is KGHSH and CDR2 is LQKENI. The CDR3 sequence is 16 residues long. The CDR3 reads CASSPGGTGSKQPQHF. For the CDR3, the DNA is TGTGCCAGCTCACCCGGAGGAACAGGGAGTAAGCAGCCCCAGCATTTT.

In this sample, this clonotype turned up many times. The CDR3 protein is CASGWGQAETDTQYF. CDR3 DNA sequence: TGTGCTAGTGGTTGGGGACAGGCCGAGACAGATACGCAGTATTTT. The rearrangement joins TRBV12-5 to TRBJ2-3; 8 bases are a match to TRBD1. The CDR3 spans 15 residues. Trimming cost V 4 bases and J 3 bases; bases outside gene matches: 6. The germline V gene has CDR1 LGHNT and CDR2 FRNRAP.

The chain is built from TRBV6-2 or TRBV6-3 and TRBJ2-7; TRBD2 is a possible D gene (5 bases). Trimming stripped 4 bases from V and 12 bases from J, with 16 bases between. CDR1 and CDR2 from the germline V gene are MNHEY and SVGEGT. There are 12 residues in the CDR3. CDR3 sequence reads: CASSSPDRAGYF. Written as DNA, the CDR3 is TGTGCCAGCAGTTCCCCGGATCGGGCGGGGTACTTC.